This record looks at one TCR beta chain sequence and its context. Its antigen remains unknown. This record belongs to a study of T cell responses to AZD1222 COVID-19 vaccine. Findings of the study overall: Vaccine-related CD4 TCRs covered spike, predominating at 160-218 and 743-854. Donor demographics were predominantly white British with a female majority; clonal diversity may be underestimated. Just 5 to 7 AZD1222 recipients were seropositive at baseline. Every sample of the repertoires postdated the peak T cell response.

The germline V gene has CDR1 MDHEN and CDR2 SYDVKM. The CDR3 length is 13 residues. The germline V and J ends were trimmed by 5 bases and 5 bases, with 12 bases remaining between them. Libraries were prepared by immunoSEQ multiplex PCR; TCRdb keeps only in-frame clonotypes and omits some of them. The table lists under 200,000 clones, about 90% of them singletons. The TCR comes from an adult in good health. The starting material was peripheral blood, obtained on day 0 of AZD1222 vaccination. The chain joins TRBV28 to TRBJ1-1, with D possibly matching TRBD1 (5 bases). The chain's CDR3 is CASSLDTWTEAFF. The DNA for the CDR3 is TGTGCCAGCAGTCTGGACACGTGGACTGAAGCTTTCTTT. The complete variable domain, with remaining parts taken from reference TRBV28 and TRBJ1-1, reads DVKVTQSSRYLVKRTGEKVFLECVQDMDHENMFWYRQDPGLGLRLIYFSYDVKMKEKGDIPEGYSVSREKKERFSLILESASTNQTSMYLCASSLDTWTEAFFGQGTRLTVV.